These 30 T cell receptor beta chains originate from one sample sequenced in a study of blood T cell repertoires in COVID-19. TCRdb's table, derived via immunoSEQ multiplex PCR, lists solely in-frame clones and lacks some. The sample yields 110,000 to 150,000 clones, 81% seen once. The sequenced material came from peripheral blood. These receptors were collected from a human donor in a cohort sampled during active COVID-19.

This sequence joins TRBV28 and TRBJ1-1; D is unclear. The CDR3 extends over 14 amino acids. Trimming shortened V by 7 bases and J by 4 bases, and 16 bases separated the two germline ends. Germline CDR1 and CDR2: MDHEN and SYDVKM. In DNA form, the CDR3 reads TGTGCCAGCAATCACCCCGTCGGGTTCACTGAAGCTTTCTTT. This gives the protein CASNHPVGFTEAFF.

Only one count was recorded for this clone. V usage is TRBV20-1 and J usage is TRBJ2-7, with TRBD2 as a possible D gene (5 bases). The V gene's germline CDR1 is DFQATT and CDR2 SNEGSKA (reference sequence). The ends were cut back, 3 bases at V and 1 base at J, with 13 bases in the middle. CDR3 length: 14 residues. CDR3 sequence reads: CSASRESGSYEQYF. DNA of the CDR3: TGCAGTGCTAGTAGGGAGAGCGGTTCCTACGAGCAGTACTTC.

In regard to this clone: The junction differs from germline at one of its ends, possibly a read error. This chain joins TRBV5-8 and TRBJ1-1, with D possibly TRBD1 on 6 matching bases. The CDR3 sequence is 14 residues long. The germline V gene encodes CDR1 SGHTS and CDR2 YDEGEE. The CDR3 is CASRLGQMNTEAFF. The CDR3 nucleotides read TGTGCCAGCAGGTTGGGACAAATGAACACTGAAGCTTTCTTT. Based on the CDR3 plus reference TRBV5-8 and TRBJ1-1, the full variable domain is EAGVTQSPTHLIKTRGQQATLRCSPISGHTSVYWYQQALGLGLQFLLWYDEGEERNRGNFPPRFSGRQFPNYSSELNVNALELEDSALYLCASRLGQMNTEAFFGQGTRLTVV.

V is TRBV5-4 and J is TRBJ2-7; 11 bases are shared with TRBD2. Germline V gene sequence: CDR1 SGHNT, CDR2 YYREEE (reference sequence). V was clipped by 0 bases and J by 3 bases; unmatched bases: 8. The CDR3 is 17 residues long. The CDR3 DNA follows: TGTGCCAGCAGCTTGGCCATTTCTAGCGGGGGGTACTACGAGCAGTACTTC. Protein sequence: CASSLAISSGGYYEQYF.

The gene calls are TRBV7-9 and TRBJ2-1; 9 bases are a match to TRBD2. J was trimmed by 9 bases and V by 3 bases; bases with no gene match: 9. The CDR3 contains 15 residues. Germline loops: CDR1 SEHNR, CDR2 FQNEAQ (reference sequence). CDR3 amino acids: CASSFKASGEVEQFF. The CDR3 DNA follows: TGTGCCAGCAGCTTCAAGGCTAGCGGGGAAGTTGAGCAGTTCTTC.

The genes are TRBV7-8 and TRBJ1-1; 10 positions agree with TRBD1. CDR1 and CDR2 (germline): SGHVS, FQNEAQ. After removal of 5 bases from V and 3 bases from J, the junction contained 6 bases not matched to a gene. The CDR3 has 15 residues. CDR3 coding DNA: TGTGCCAGCAGCCCGGGGACAGGGGATTACACTGAAGCTTTCTTT. As protein: CASSPGTGDYTEAFF.

This rearrangement joins TRBV28 to TRBJ2-5; 8 bases are a match to TRBD2. Per germline, CDR1 MDHEN and CDR2 SYDVKM. The CDR3 extends over 15 amino acids. V was clipped by 7 bases and J by 2 bases; unmatched bases: 9. DNA for the CDR3: TGTGCCAGCAAATTTGGCGGGGGGCCTCAAGAGACCCAGTACTTC. It encodes CASKFGGGPQETQYF. Variable domain in full (rest from reference TRBV28 and TRBJ2-5): DVKVTQSSRYLVKRTGEKVFLECVQDMDHENMFWYRQDPGLGLRLIYFSYDVKMKEKGDIPEGYSVSREKKERFSLILESASTNQTSMYLCASKFGGGPQETQYFGPGTRLLVL.

The chain recombines TRBV24-1 with TRBJ1-2; maybe TRBD1 (5 bases). Deletions cut 3 bases from V and 5 bases from J, with 15 bases between. The length of the CDR3 is 15 residues. Per the germline V gene, CDR1 is KGHDR and CDR2 is SFDVKD. The CDR3 reads CATSDPASSGYGYTF. CDR3 in DNA: TGTGCCACCAGTGATCCGGCCTCATCAGGGTATGGCTACACCTTC.

The rearrangement uses TRBV27 and TRBJ1-5; the match to TRBD1 covers 8 bases. The length of the CDR3 is 15 residues. V lost 4 bases to trimming and J lost 3 bases; unmatched junction nucleotides: 5. The germline CDR1 and CDR2 sequences are MNHEY and SMNVEV (reference sequence). CDR3 sequence reads: CASSYRGGINQPQHF. The CDR3 nucleotides read TGTGCCAGCAGTTACAGGGGGGGGATCAATCAGCCCCAGCATTTT.

This clone was seen only a few times. The V call is TRBV7-2, the J call TRBJ1-5, with 7 bases identical to TRBD1. Germline values: CDR1 SGHTA, CDR2 FQGNSA. CDR3 size: 16 residues. Unmatched junction bases numbered 6, after V lost 0 bases and J lost 4 bases. The CDR3 nucleotides are TGTGCCAGCAGCTTAGCGAGGGGGCGAGGGAATCAGCCCCAGCATTTT. It is translated as CASSLARGRGNQPQHF.

V gene TRBV19 combines with J gene TRBJ1-4; TRBD1 is a possible D gene (6 bases). The CDR3 is made up of 17 amino acids. Trimming took off 10 bases at V and 0 bases at J, with 21 bases between the two ends. Germline V gives CDR1 LNHDA, CDR2 SQIVND (reference sequence). CDR3 in amino acids: CATKGSTGFATNEKLFF. CDR3 sequence (DNA): TGTGCCACCAAAGGTTCGACAGGTTTTGCAACTAATGAAAAACTGTTTTTT. Full variable domain (rest looked up from reference TRBV19 and TRBJ1-4): DGGITQSPKYLFRKEGQNVTLSCEQNLNHDAMYWYRQDPGQGLRLIYYSQIVNDFQKGDIAEGYSVSREKKESFPLTVTSAQKNPTAFYLCATKGSTGFATNEKLFFGSGTQLSVL.

V is TRBV15 and J is TRBJ1-2; TRBD1 matches 9 bases. V gave up 0 bases and J gave up 5 bases; unmatched junction bases: 7. Germline values: CDR1 LNHNV, CDR2 YYDKDF (reference sequence). CDR3 length equals 16 residues. The CDR3 nucleotides are TGTGCCACCAGCAGAGATATCTCCGGGACAGGGTATGGCTACACCTTC. Amino acids: CATSRDISGTGYGYTF.

This clone showed up just once. This chain connects TRBV27 to TRBJ1-4; no reliable D call. The CDR3 is 17 amino acids. V lost 4 bases, J lost 5 bases, and 20 bases lay in between. Germline lookup yields CDR1 MNHEY and CDR2 SMNVEV (reference sequence). The CDR3 protein is CASSSGVSGKRNEKLFF. The CDR3 DNA follows: TGTGCCAGCAGTTCTGGCGTCTCGGGGAAAAGGAATGAAAAACTGTTTTTT.

The gene calls are TRBV9 and TRBJ1-2, with 7 bases matching TRBD1. This CDR3 spans 9 amino acids. The ends lost 10 bases at V and 6 bases at J; junction bases unmatched: 0. Germline V gene sequence: CDR1 SGDLS, CDR2 YYNGEE. CDR3 protein: CAGQDGYTF. CDR3 in DNA: TGTGCCGGACAGGATGGCTACACCTTC.

This clone was found a few times. The genes are TRBV19 and TRBJ1-1; D might be TRBD1 (5 bases). The germline V and J ends were trimmed by 7 bases and 1 base, with 13 bases remaining between them. Germline assignment: CDR1 LNHDA and CDR2 SQIVND (reference sequence). This CDR3 spans 14 amino acids. In DNA form, the CDR3 reads TGTGCCAGTAAATTCAGCAGGGCGAACACTGAAGCTTTCTTT. Translating it yields CASKFSRANTEAFF.

The chain has TRBV7-2 and TRBJ2-7; 8 nucleotides match TRBD2. Trimming took 6 bases from V and 3 from J; bases not matched to a gene: 10. Germline V gene lookup returns CDR1 SGHTA and CDR2 FQGNSA. The length of the CDR3 is 15 residues. DNA of the CDR3: TGTGCCAGCAGACTAGCGGACCTGGAGAGCTACGAGCAGTACTTC. This sequence encodes CASRLADLESYEQYF.

The chain couples TRBV28 to TRBJ2-7, with TRBD2 matching over 9 bases. This CDR3 is built from 17 residues. Germline-derived CDR1 and CDR2 are MDHEN and SYDVKM. V shed 7 bases, J shed 4 bases, and the junction held 17 bases outside the gene matches. For the CDR3, the DNA is TGTGCCAGCAAGAGAGGGCGGGAGGGGCTTTTGTTTTACGAGCAGTACTTC. As protein: CASKRGREGLLFYEQYF.

The chain couples TRBV6-6 to TRBJ1-3; D is perhaps TRBD1 (6 bases). V was cut by 6 bases and J by 7 bases, with 13 bases left in between. The CDR3 is 13 residues long. Germline V gene lookup returns CDR1 MNHNY and CDR2 SVGAGI (reference sequence). Written as DNA, the CDR3 is TGTGCCAGCAGCGAACAGGGTCGGAACACCATATATTTT. Amino acid sequence: CASSEQGRNTIYF.

This clone was observed once. The CDR3 bases are TGTGCCAGCAGTTACTCGAGGGCTGGGGGCCAGACCCAGTACTTC. Translation: CASSYSRAGGQTQYF. The V and J genes are TRBV6-5 and TRBJ2-5, with TRBD1 as a possible D gene (6 bases). CDR3 length: 15 amino acids. Trimming took off 0 bases at V and 6 bases at J, with 14 bases between the two ends. Looked up from germline, CDR1 is MNHEY and CDR2 is SVGAGI.

The CDR3 sequence is CASSSRLANYEQYF. The DNA for the CDR3 is TGTGCCAGCAGTTCCCGACTAGCGAATTACGAGCAGTACTTC. The chain combines TRBV27 with TRBJ2-7, with 8 bases that match TRBD2. Looked up from germline, CDR1 is MNHEY and CDR2 is SMNVEV (reference sequence). Losses at the gene ends were 4 bases for V and 4 bases for J; bases not matched to a gene: 6. This CDR3 is 14 amino acids long.

This clone was found once. The chain recombines TRBV7-3 with TRBJ2-3; 7 bases are a match to TRBD1. With 8 bases clipped from V and 4 bases from J, the junction kept 9 bases outside the gene matches. CDR1 is SGHTA and CDR2 is FQGTGA in the germline V gene. There are 14 residues in the CDR3. In DNA form, the CDR3 reads TGTGCCAGCCGAAGACAGGGTATACCAGATACGCAGTATTTT. It specifies CASRRQGIPDTQYF.

The V and J genes are TRBV6-1 and TRBJ1-4; 10 positions match TRBD1. V gave up 3 bases and J gave up 7 bases; unmatched junction bases: 5. Per germline, CDR1 MNHNS and CDR2 SASEGT. The CDR3 is 15 residues long. CDR3 sequence: CASSDLGTGAEKLFF. The DNA of the CDR3 is TGTGCCAGCAGTGATTTGGGGACAGGGGCTGAAAAACTGTTTTTT.

This clone was detected only once. J is TRBJ1-6 and V is TRBV28; 8 bases agree with TRBD1. Germline trimming cut 6 bases from V and 6 bases from J; bases unmatched to any gene: 13. There are 17 residues in the CDR3. Looked up from germline, CDR1 is MDHEN and CDR2 is SYDVKM. The CDR3 protein is CASRQGARAFFNSPLHF. The CDR3 nucleotides read TGTGCCAGCAGGCAGGGGGCGCGGGCCTTTTTTAATTCACCCCTCCACTTT. The whole variable domain, remainder taken from reference TRBV28 and TRBJ1-6, is DVKVTQSSRYLVKRTGEKVFLECVQDMDHENMFWYRQDPGLGLRLIYFSYDVKMKEKGDIPEGYSVSREKKERFSLILESASTNQTSMYLCASRQGARAFFNSPLHFGNGTRLTVT.

The chain joins TRBV7-2 to TRBJ2-6; D is ambiguous. Germline loops: CDR1 SGHTA, CDR2 FQGNSA. V lost 1 base to trimming and J lost 2 bases, with 6 bases between them. This CDR3 region has 15 residues. CDR3 region: CASSLVRPGANVLTF. For the CDR3, the DNA is TGTGCCAGCAGCTTAGTGAGGCCTGGGGCCAACGTCCTGACTTTC. The whole variable domain, remainder taken from reference TRBV7-2 and TRBJ2-6, is GAGVSQSPSNKVTEKGKDVELRCDPISGHTALYWYRQSLGQGLEFLIYFQGNSAPDKSGLPSDRFSAERTGGSVSTLTIQRTQQEDSAVYLCASSLVRPGANVLTFGAGSRLTVL.

Regarding this clone: Other DNA sequences in this sample translate to the same CDR3. V and J are TRBV29-1 and TRBJ2-7; 9 bases are shared with TRBD2. From germline, CDR1 is SQVTM and CDR2 ANQGSEA. J gave up 0 bases and V 4 bases, and 4 bases lay outside the gene matches. The CDR3 spans 14 residues. In DNA form, the CDR3 reads TGCAGCGTTGGGGCGGGGGGGAACTCCTACGAGCAGTACTTC. Translated: CSVGAGGNSYEQYF.

This clone was counted once. The V call is TRBV25-1, the J call TRBJ1-1; the D gene is possibly TRBD1 (5 bases). Trimming shortened V by 3 bases and J by 2 bases, and 13 bases separated the two germline ends. This CDR3 is built from 15 residues. Germline CDR1 MGHDK, CDR2 SYGVNS. The CDR3 DNA is TGTGCCAGCAGTGAGGGCGGCAGGGAAAACACTGAAGCTTTCTTT. Translating it yields CASSEGGRENTEAFF.

J is TRBJ1-6 and V is TRBV9, with TRBD1 identical over 10 bases. CDR1 and CDR2 (germline): SGDLS, YYNGEE. CDR3 length equals 17 residues. Unmatched junction bases numbered 5, after V lost 3 bases and J lost 2 bases. This chain's CDR3 is CASSATGQGTYNSPLHF. The CDR3 nucleotides read TGTGCCAGCAGCGCAACGGGACAGGGGACCTATAATTCACCCCTCCACTTT. Using reference TRBV9 and TRBJ1-6 for the parts outside the CDR3, the full variable domain is DSGVTQTPKHLITATGQRVTLRCSPRSGDLSVYWYQQSLDQGLQFLIQYYNGEERAKGNILERFSAQQFPDLHSELNLSSLELGDSALYFCASSATGQGTYNSPLHFGNGTRLTVT.

The genes are TRBV4-1 and TRBJ2-7; 10 nucleotides match TRBD1. This CDR3 is built from 18 residues. In germline, CDR1 is MGHRA, CDR2 YSYEKL. The junction had 15 bases not matched to a gene; V was cut back by 4 bases and J by 3 bases. CDR3 loop: CASSPKGTGTGDFYEQYF. CDR3 DNA: TGCGCCAGCAGCCCCAAAGGGACCGGGACAGGGGATTTCTACGAGCAGTACTTC.

This clone was observed a single time. The chain couples TRBV9 to TRBJ2-5; the match to TRBD2 covers 7 bases. Germline V lookup: CDR1 SGDLS, CDR2 YYNGEE. The trim removed 2 bases at V and 5 bases at J, leaving 3 bases unmatched. The CDR3 contains 13 residues. The CDR3 bases are TGTGCCAGCAGCGTTATTAGCGGGGAGACCCAGTACTTC. The encoded protein is CASSVISGETQYF.

The genes are TRBV4-3 and TRBJ1-6; possible D gene TRBD1, 6 bases. The CDR3 spans 14 residues. The germline gives CDR1 LGHNA, CDR2 YSLEER. V lost 0 bases to trimming and J lost 7 bases, with 7 bases between them. CDR3 nucleotides: TGCGCCAGCAGCCAAGACAGGGGCAATTCACCCCTCCACTTT. Its protein product is CASSQDRGNSPLHF.